This T cell receptor (beta chain) was obtained from a study of T-cell reconstitution after alpha-beta-depleted transplantation in children. This clonotype turned up a few times. With V trimmed by 0 bases and J by 2 bases, 8 bases remained unmatched. This CDR3 region has 17 residues. Germline loops: CDR1 SGHAT, CDR2 FQNNGV. Preparing the TCRbeta library involved the use of unique molecular identifiers. A single record per CDR3 protein comes from TCRdb applying MiXCR to the PCR reads. Seen here are 300,000 or so distinct CDR3 sequences, more than 9% observed once, and the top ten hold about a tenth. The chain combines TRBV11-2 with TRBJ2-7; 9 bases fit TRBD1. The input for sequencing was PBMCs from the stem cell graft donor, taken from the stem cell graft. The sequence was obtained from a human donor who donated a stem cell graft to a child with SCID. The CDR3 spells CASSLDPTGGQPYEQYF. CDR3 sequence (DNA): TGTGCCAGCAGCTTAGACCCCACAGGGGGCCAACCCTACGAGCAGTACTTC.